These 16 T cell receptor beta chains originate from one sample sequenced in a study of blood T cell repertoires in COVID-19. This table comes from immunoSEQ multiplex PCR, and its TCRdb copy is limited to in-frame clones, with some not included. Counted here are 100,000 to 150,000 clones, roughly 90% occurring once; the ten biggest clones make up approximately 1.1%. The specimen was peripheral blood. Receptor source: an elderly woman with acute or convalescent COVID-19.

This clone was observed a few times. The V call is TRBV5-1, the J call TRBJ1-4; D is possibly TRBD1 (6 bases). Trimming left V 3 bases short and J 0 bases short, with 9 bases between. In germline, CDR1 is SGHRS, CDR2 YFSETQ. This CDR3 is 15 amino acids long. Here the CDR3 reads CASSYGQTTNEKLFF. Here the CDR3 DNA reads TGCGCCAGCAGCTACGGACAGACAACTAATGAAAAACTGTTTTTT.

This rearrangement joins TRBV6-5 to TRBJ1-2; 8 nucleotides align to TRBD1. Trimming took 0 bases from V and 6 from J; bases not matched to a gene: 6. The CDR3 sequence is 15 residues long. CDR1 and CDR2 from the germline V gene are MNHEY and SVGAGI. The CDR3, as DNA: TGTGCCAGCAGTTACTCACGGACAGGGAGCCATGGCTACACCTTC. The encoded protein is CASSYSRTGSHGYTF.

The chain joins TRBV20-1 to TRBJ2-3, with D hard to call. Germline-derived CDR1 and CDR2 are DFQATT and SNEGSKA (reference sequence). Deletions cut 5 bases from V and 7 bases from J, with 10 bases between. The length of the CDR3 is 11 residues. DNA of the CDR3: TGCAGTGCTCCACTCGCTTATACGCAGTATTTT. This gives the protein CSAPLAYTQYF.

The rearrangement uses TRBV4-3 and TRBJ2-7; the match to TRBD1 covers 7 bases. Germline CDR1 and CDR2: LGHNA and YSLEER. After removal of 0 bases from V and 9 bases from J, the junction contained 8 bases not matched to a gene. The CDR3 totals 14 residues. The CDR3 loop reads CASSQEGDSRVQYF. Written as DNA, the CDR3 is TGCGCCAGCAGCCAAGAAGGGGACAGTAGGGTGCAGTACTTC.

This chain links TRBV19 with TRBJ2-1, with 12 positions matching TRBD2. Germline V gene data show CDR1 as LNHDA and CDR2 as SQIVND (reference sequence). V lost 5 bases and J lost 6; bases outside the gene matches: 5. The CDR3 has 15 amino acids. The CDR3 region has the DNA TGTGCCAGTAGTGTTCCTAGCGGGAGGGGCAATGAGCAGTTCTTC. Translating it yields CASSVPSGRGNEQFF.

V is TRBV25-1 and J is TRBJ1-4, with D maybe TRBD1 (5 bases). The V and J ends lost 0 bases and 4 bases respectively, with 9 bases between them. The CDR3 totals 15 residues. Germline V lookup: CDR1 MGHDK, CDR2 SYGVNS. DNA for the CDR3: TGTGCCAGCAGTGAATATGGGGCAGGTAATGAAAAACTGTTTTTT. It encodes CASSEYGAGNEKLFF.

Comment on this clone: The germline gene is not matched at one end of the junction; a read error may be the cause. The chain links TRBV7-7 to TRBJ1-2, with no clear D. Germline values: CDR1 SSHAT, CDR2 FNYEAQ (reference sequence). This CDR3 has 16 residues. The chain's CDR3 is CASSPITEKSNYGYTF. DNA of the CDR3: TGTGCTAGCAGCCCAATCACAGAGAAATCTAACTATGGCTACACCTTC. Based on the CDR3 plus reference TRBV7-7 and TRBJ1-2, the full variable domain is GAGVSQSPRYKVTKRGQDVTLRCDPISSHATLYWYQQALGQGPEFLTYFNYEAQPDKSGLPSDRFSAERPEGSISTLTIQRTEQRDSAMYRCASSPITEKSNYGYTFGSGTRLTVV.

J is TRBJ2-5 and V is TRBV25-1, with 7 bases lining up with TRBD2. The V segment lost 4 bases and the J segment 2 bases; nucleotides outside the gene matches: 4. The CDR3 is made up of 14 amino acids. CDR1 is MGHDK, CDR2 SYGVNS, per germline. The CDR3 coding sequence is TGTGCCAGCAGTGGGGCGGGGGATCAAGAGACCCAGTACTTC. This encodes CASSGAGDQETQYF.

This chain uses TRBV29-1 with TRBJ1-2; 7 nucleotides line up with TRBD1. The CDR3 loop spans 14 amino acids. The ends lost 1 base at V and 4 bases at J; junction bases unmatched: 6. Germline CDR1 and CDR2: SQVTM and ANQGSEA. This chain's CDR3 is CSVEAGGRSYGYTF. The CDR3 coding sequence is TGCAGCGTTGAAGCAGGGGGAAGATCCTATGGCTACACCTTC.

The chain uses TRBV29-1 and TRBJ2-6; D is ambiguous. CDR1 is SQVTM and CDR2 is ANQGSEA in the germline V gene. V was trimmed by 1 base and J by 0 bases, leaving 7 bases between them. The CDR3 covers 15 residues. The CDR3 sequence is CSVEARHSGANVLTF. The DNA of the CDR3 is TGCAGCGTTGAAGCGCGGCACTCTGGGGCCAACGTCCTGACTTTC.

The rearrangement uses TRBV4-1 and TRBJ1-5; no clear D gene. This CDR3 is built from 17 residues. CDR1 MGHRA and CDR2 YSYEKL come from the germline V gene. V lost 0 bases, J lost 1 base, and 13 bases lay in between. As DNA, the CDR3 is TGCGCCAGCAGCCAAGAAGGGAGGCCTGGGAGCAATCAGCCCCAGCATTTT. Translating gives CASSQEGRPGSNQPQHF.

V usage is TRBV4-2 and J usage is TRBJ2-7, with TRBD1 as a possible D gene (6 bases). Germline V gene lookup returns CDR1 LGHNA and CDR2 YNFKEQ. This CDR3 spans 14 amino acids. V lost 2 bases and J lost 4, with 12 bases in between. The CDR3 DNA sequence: TGTGCCAGCAGCCAACCGGGACAATTTTACGAGCAGTACTTC. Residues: CASSQPGQFYEQYF.

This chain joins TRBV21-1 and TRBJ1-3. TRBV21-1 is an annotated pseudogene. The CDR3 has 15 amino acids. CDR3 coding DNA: TGTGCCAGCAGCAAAGGAGCGGGCTCTGGAAACACCATATATTTT. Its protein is CASSKGAGSGNTIYF.

Written as DNA, the CDR3 is TGCGCCAGCAGCCAAGGCACTAGCGGGACCTACGAGCAGTACTTC. This sequence encodes CASSQGTSGTYEQYF. The rearrangement links TRBV4-1 to TRBJ2-7; 10 nucleotides match TRBD2. The CDR3 is made up of 15 amino acids. Germline lookup yields CDR1 MGHRA and CDR2 YSYEKL. V lost 1 base, J lost 2 bases, and 2 bases stayed unmatched.

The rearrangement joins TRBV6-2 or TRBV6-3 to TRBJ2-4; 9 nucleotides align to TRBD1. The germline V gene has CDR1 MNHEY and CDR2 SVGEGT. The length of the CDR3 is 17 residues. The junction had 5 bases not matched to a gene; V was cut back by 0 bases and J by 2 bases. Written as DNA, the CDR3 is TGTGCCAGCAGTTACTCAGGACAGGGGTTACCCAAAAACATTCAGTACTTC. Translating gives CASSYSGQGLPKNIQYF.

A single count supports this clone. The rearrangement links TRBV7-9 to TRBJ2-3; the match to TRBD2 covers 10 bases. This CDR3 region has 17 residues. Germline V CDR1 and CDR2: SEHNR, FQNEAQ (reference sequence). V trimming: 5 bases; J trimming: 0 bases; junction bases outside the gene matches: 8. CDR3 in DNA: TGTGCCAGCAGCGAACTATCTAGCGGGGGTAGCACAGATACGCAGTATTTT. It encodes CASSELSSGGSTDTQYF.